Sequencing of this T cell receptor beta chain was carried out in a study of beta chain features in type 1 diabetes. Across the study: Healthy donors and patients showed comparable age, gender and cell yields. Sorted cells, 107,917,701 in number, were examined across all samples.

Expressed TCRB transcripts were sequenced, since all the RNA that had been isolated was reverse transcribed. Only in-frame clones appear in the TCRdb table, and some are missing; sequencing was by immunoSEQ multiplex PCR. The top ten hold approximately 4% of the sample, which has about 240,000 clones, 27% seen once. V lost 0 bases to trimming and J lost 6 bases; unmatched junction nucleotides: 2. Germline V gene data show CDR1 as SGDLS and CDR2 as YYNGEE. CDR3 length: 14 residues. Heparinised blood was drawn once per donor, averaging approximately 100 mL. Study findings and constraints: cDNA-based reads could over-represent cells with high TCR expression.

Of note for this clone: Its antigen is not known.

The chain joins TRBV9 to TRBJ1-5; 8 bases align to TRBD1. The sample taken for sequencing was central memory CD4+ T cells from blood. This TCR was recovered from a man under 40 in good health. The CDR3 spells CASSVGQGIQPQHF. In DNA, the CDR3 is TGTGCCAGCAGCGTAGGACAGGGGATTCAGCCCCAGCATTTT.